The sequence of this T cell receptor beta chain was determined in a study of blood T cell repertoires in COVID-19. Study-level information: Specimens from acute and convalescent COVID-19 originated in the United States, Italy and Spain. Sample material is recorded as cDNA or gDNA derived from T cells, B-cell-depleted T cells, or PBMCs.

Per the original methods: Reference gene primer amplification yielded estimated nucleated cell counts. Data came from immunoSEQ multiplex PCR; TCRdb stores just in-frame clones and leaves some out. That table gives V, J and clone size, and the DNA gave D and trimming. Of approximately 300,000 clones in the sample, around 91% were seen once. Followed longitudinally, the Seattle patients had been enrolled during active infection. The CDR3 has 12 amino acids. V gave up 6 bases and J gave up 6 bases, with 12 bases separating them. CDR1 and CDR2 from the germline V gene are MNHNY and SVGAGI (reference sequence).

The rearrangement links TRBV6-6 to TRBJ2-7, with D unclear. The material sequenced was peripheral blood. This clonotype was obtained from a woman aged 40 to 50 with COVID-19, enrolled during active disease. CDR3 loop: CASRPVTGEQYF. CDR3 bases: TGTGCCAGCAGACCCGTAACTGGCGAGCAGTACTTC.